This T cell receptor (beta chain) is drawn from a study of blood T cell repertoires in COVID-19. In the study overall: The cDNA or gDNA used as material had been derived from T cells, B-cell-depleted T cells, or PBMCs.

The germline V gene has CDR1 SNHLY and CDR2 FYNNEI. Trimming took 6 bases from V and 7 from J; bases not matched to a gene: 14. This CDR3 contains 16 residues. Authors' methods: Amplification of reference gene primers was used by the study to estimate nucleated cell counts. Data came from immunoSEQ multiplex PCR; TCRdb stores just in-frame clones and leaves some out. D and trimming come from the DNA, and the V and J calls and clone size come from that table. The sample contains hundreds of thousands of clones, 85% of which appear only once. Participants came from 24 US areas, aged about 18 to 89 years. No more than 2 weeks before study entry, exposed participants had met a case of COVID-19.

This TCR was sampled from a woman younger than 45 who had been exposed to COVID-19. The chain has TRBV2 and TRBJ1-2, with 10 nucleotides matching TRBD1. The sample consisted of PBMCs or T cells enriched from blood (not recorded which). CDR3 sequence: CASRKIRTGGISGYTF. As DNA, the CDR3 is TGTGCCAGCAGAAAAATTCGGACAGGGGGTATTTCTGGCTACACCTTC.